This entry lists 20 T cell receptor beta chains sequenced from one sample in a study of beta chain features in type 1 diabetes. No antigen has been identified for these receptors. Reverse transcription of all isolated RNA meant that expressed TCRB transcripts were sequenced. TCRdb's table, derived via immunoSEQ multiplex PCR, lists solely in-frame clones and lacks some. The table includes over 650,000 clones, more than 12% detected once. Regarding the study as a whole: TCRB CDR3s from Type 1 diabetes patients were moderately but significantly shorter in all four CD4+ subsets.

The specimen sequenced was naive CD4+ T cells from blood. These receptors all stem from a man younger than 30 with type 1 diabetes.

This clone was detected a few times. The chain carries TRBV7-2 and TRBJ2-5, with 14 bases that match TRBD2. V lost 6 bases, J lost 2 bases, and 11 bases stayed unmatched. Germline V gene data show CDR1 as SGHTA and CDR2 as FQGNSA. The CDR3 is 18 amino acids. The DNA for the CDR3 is TGTGCCAGCAGTCGCCACGGGACTAGCGGGGGCGGTCAAGAGACCCAGTACTTC. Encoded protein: CASSRHGTSGGGQETQYF.

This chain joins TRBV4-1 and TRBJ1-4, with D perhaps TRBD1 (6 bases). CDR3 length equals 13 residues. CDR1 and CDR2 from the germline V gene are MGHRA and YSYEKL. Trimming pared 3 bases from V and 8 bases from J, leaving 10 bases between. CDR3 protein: CASSQLQGEKLFF. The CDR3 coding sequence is TGCGCCAGCAGCCAGTTACAGGGAGAAAAACTGTTTTTT.

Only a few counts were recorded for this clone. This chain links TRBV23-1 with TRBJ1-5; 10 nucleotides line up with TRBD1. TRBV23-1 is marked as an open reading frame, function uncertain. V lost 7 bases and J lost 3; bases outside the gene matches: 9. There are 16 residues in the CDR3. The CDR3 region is CASMGGTGVNNQPQHF. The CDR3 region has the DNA TGCGCCAGCATGGGCGGGACAGGGGTCAACAATCAGCCCCAGCATTTT.

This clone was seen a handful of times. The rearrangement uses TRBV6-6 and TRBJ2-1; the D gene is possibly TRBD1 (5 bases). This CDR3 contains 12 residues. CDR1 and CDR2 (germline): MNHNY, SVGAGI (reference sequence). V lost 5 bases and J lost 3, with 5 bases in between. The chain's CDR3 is CASSTGYNEQFF. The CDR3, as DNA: TGTGCCAGCAGTACAGGCTACAATGAGCAGTTCTTC.

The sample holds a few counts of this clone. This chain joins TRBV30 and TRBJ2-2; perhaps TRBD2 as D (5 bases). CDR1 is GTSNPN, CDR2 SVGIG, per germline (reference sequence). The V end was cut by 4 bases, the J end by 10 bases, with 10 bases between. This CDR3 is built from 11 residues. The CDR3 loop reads CAWTGAVELFF. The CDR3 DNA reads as TGTGCCTGGACCGGAGCGGTGGAGCTGTTTTTT.

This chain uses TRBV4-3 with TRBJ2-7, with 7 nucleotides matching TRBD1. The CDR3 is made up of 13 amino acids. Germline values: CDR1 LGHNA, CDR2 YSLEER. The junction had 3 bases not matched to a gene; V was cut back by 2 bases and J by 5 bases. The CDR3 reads CASSQSDRDEQYF. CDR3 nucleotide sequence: TGCGCCAGCAGCCAAAGTGACAGGGACGAGCAGTACTTC.

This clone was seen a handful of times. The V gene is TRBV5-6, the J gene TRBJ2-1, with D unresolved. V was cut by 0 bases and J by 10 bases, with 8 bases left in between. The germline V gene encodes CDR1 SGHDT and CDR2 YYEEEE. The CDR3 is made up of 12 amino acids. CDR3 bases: TGTGCCAGCAGCTTGGACAGTTGGGAGCAGTTCTTC. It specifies CASSLDSWEQFF.

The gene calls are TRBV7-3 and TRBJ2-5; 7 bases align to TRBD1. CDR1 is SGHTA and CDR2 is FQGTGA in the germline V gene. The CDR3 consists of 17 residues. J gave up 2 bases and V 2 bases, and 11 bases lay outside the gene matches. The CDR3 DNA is TGTGCCAGCAGCTTATTTCCAGGGGGACAATATCAAGAGACCCAGTACTTC. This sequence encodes CASSLFPGGQYQETQYF.

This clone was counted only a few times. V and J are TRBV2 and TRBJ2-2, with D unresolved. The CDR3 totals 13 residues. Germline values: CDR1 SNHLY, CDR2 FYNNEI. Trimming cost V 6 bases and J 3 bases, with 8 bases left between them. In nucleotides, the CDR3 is TGTGCCAGCAGGCAGGACCACACCGGGGAGCTGTTTTTT. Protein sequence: CASRQDHTGELFF.

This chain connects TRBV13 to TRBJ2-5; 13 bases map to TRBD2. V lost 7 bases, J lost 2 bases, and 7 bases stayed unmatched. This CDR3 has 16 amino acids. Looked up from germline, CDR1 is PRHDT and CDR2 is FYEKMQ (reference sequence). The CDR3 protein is CASTPPGLAGQETQYF. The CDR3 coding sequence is TGTGCCAGCACCCCTCCGGGACTAGCGGGACAAGAGACCCAGTACTTC.

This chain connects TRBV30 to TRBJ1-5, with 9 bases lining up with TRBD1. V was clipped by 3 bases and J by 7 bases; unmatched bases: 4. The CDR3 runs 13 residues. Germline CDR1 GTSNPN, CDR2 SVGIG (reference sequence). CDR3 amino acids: CAWRTTGGQPQHF. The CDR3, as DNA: TGTGCCTGGAGAACGACAGGGGGACAGCCCCAGCATTTT.

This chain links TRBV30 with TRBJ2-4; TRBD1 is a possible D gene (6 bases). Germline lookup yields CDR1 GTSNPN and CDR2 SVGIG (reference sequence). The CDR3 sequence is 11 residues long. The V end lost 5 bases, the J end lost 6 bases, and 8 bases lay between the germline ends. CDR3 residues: CAWADRNIQYF. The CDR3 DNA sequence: TGTGCCTGGGCGGACAGAAACATTCAGTACTTC. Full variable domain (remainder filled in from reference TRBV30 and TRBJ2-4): SQTIHQWPATLVQPVGSPLSLECTVEGTSNPNLYWYRQAAGRGLQLLFYSVGIGQISSEVPQNLSASRPQDRQFILSSKKLLLSDSGFYLCAWADRNIQYFGAGTRLSVL.

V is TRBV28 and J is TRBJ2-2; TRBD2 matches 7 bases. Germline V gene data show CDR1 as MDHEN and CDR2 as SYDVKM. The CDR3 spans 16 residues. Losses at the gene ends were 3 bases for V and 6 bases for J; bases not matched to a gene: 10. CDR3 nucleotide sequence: TGTGCCAGCAGTTTTTCCCCGGCGGGAGTGGCCGGGGAGCTGTTTTTT. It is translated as CASSFSPAGVAGELFF.

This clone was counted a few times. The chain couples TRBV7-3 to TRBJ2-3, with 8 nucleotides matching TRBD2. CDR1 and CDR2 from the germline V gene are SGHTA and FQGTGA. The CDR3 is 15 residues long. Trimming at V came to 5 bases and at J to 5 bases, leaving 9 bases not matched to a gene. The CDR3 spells CASSGIAGLIDTQYF. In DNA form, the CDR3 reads TGTGCCAGCAGCGGGATAGCGGGGCTCATAGATACGCAGTATTTT.

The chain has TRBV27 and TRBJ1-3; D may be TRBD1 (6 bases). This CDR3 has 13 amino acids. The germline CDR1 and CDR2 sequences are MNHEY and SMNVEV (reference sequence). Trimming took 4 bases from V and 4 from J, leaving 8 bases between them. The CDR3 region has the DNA TGTGCCAGCAGTTCAGGGGTCGGAAACACCATATATTTT. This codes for CASSSGVGNTIYF.

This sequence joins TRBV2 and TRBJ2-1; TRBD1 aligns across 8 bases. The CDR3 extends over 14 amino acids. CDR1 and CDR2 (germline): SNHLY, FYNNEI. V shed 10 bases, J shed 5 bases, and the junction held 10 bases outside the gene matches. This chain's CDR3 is CATRTGGWDNEQFF. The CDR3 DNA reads TGTGCCACCCGAACAGGGGGTTGGGACAATGAGCAGTTCTTC.

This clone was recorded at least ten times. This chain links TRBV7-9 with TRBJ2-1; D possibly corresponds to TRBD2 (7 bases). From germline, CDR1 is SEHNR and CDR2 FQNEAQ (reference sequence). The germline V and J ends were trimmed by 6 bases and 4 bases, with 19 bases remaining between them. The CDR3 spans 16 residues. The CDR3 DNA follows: TGTGCCAGCAGACCAGCTGCGGGGGCGCGGTACAATGAGCAGTTCTTC. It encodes CASRPAAGARYNEQFF.

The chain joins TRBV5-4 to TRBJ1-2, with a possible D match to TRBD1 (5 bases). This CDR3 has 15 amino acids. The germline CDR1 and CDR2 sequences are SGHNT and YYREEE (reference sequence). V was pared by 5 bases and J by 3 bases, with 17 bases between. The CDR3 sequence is CASSSNPGGDYGYTF. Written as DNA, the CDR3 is TGTGCCAGCAGTTCCAACCCTGGGGGAGACTATGGCTACACCTTC.

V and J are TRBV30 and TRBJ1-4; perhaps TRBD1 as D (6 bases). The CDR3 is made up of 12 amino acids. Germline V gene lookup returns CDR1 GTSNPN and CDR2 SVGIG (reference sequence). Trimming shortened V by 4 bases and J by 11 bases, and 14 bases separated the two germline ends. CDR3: CAWNFGTQKLFF. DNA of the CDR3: TGTGCCTGGAATTTTGGGACACAGAAACTGTTTTTT. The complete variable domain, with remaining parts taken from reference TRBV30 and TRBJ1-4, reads SQTIHQWPATLVQPVGSPLSLECTVEGTSNPNLYWYRQAAGRGLQLLFYSVGIGQISSEVPQNLSASRPQDRQFILSSKKLLLSDSGFYLCAWNFGTQKLFFGSGTQLSVL.

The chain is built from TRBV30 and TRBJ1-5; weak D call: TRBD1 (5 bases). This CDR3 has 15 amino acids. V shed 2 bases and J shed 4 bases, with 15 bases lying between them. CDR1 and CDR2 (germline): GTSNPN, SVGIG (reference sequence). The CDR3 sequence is CAWSPPRGDNQPQHF. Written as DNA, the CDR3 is TGTGCCTGGAGTCCCCCGCGGGGCGATAATCAGCCCCAGCATTTT.